This T cell receptor (beta chain) is from a study of T cells in tuberculosis. In the study overall: A South African cohort included IGRA-negative adolescents, latently infected IGRA-positive adolescents and adults with active tuberculosis. Within 7 days of starting treatment, or before, PBMC were stored.

Study results and limitations: GEM motif frequencies gave 55% to 75% accuracy; the GMM repertoire gave roughly 90%. Active tuberculosis alpha repertoires lay closer to GMM-specific TCRs than controls'.

Of note for this clone: Its target is unknown.

The repertoire was sequenced with immunoSEQ multiplex PCR; TCRdb's copy has only in-frame clones and lacks some. Here the sample spans around 30,000 clones, around 88% being singletons. Specified time point: new active TB diagnosis, blood taken before or within 7 days of starting treatment. Specimen: PBMCs, collected at tuberculosis diagnosis. The receptor was isolated from an adult with tuberculosis.

As DNA, the CDR3 is TGTGCCAGCAGCCCACGGAGCTCCTACGAGCAGTACTTC. It translates to CASSPRSSYEQYF. The gene calls are TRBV7-9 and TRBJ2-7; D unresolved. CDR1 and CDR2 from the germline V gene are SEHNR and FQNEAQ (reference sequence). V dropped 5 bases and J dropped 0 bases, with 8 bases sitting between them. There are 13 residues in the CDR3.